The clone carrying this TCR beta chain was seen ten or more times. The antigen remains undetermined. V shed 0 bases and J 5 bases; nucleotides not matched to a gene: 4. Germline CDR1 is DFQATT and CDR2 is SNEGSKA (reference sequence). This CDR3 comprises 16 residues. The sample belongs to a study of human T cells and chemical hapten exposure. Study in general: For sensitization, 2% DPC was applied to an approximately 2 cm by approximately 2 cm patch of upper inner arm skin.

The library gave individual cDNA molecules unique molecular identifiers. TCRdb ran MiXCR on the RACE reads and lists one entry per CDR3 protein. In the table there are roughly 130,000 distinct CDR3 sequences, about 11% of which are singletons. Whole-study results and caveats: Significantly more large CDR3 similarity clusters arose among expanded TCRs than among controls.

The time point here: patch test 3, about 24 weeks after DPC sensitization. Treatment here: therapeutic diphenylcyclopropenone sensitization with weekly scalp DPC. Total RNA was isolated from whole blood that had not been fractionated. This TCR derives from a woman aged 50 to 60 with alopecia areata. Some clones in this sample may be carry-over from other donors' samples. Sequencing used whole blood, obtained in connection with sensitization to the hapten diphenylcyclopropenone (DPC). The chain is built from TRBV20-1 and TRBJ1-6; 10 bases are a match to TRBD1. In nucleotides, the CDR3 is TGCAGTGCTAGAGATGCCGGGACAGGGGATAATTCACCCCTCCACTTT. It specifies CSARDAGTGDNSPLHF.